This TCR beta chain was documented in a study of T cell changes during pregnancy in multiple sclerosis. There are 14 residues in the CDR3. Germline V gene sequence: CDR1 SGHDT, CDR2 YYEEEE. Between the trimmed V and J ends, which lost 10 bases and 7 bases, there was a span of 21 bases. Generated by immunoSEQ multiplex PCR, the TCRdb table keeps only in-frame clones and is missing some. The sample lists about 98,000 clones, 90% to 95% seen once, with about 2.5% in the top ten. The receptor comes from a female donor in good health, enrolled as a control in a pregnancy study. V and J are TRBV5-6 and TRBJ2-1; possible D gene TRBD2, 5 bases. This sample comprised peripheral blood, obtained after pregnancy. CDR3 nucleotides: TGTGCCGGGAGTTACGGGCTCCAGCCAAATGAGCAGTTCTTC. Amino acid sequence: CAGSYGLQPNEQFF.